Presented here are 7 T cell receptor beta chains from one specimen sequenced in a study of blood T cell repertoires in COVID-19. Sequencing used immunoSEQ multiplex PCR; TCRdb keeps in-frame clones, though not all of them. The sample has 350,000 to 450,000 clones; approximately 90% are singletons. Sequenced input: PBMCs or T cells enriched from blood (not recorded which). All receptors derive from a woman aged 18-30 years who had been exposed to COVID-19.

V is TRBV6-5 and J is TRBJ1-3; D possibly corresponds to TRBD1 (5 bases). The CDR3 extends over 14 amino acids. The V end lost 7 bases, the J end lost 4 bases, and 14 bases lay between the germline ends. Germline V CDR1 and CDR2: MNHEY, SVGAGI. For the CDR3, the DNA is TGTGCCAGCATGGGGCAGAGAAGCGGAAACACCATATATTTT. Translating gives CASMGQRSGNTIYF.

This clone was seen a single time. The chain couples TRBV9 to TRBJ2-2; D unclear. Germline CDR1 SGDLS, CDR2 YYNGEE. Trimming removed 0 bases at V and 5 bases at J, with 5 bases between. The CDR3 extends over 13 amino acids. CDR3 loop: CASSVVSTGELFF. The CDR3 bases are TGTGCCAGCAGCGTAGTGAGTACCGGGGAGCTGTTTTTT.

The chain employs TRBV18 and TRBJ1-5, with D possibly being TRBD1 (6 bases). Germline values: CDR1 KGHSH, CDR2 LQKENI. V was clipped by 6 bases and J by 3 bases, with 15 bases between them. This CDR3 is built from 15 residues. The CDR3 DNA sequence: TGTGCCAGCTCGCGCTCTGGACAGTACAATCAGCCCCAGCATTTT. It yields the protein CASSRSGQYNQPQHF.

The chain couples TRBV27 to TRBJ2-3, with 9 bases lining up with TRBD2. This CDR3 spans 14 amino acids. The germline CDR1 and CDR2 sequences are MNHEY and SMNVEV (reference sequence). The V segment lost 4 bases and the J segment 3 bases; nucleotides outside the gene matches: 2. The CDR3 DNA follows: TGTGCCAGCAGTTCGACTAGCGGAACAGATACGCAGTATTTT. Amino acid sequence: CASSSTSGTDTQYF.

This rearrangement joins TRBV6-5 to TRBJ1-2, with 8 positions matching TRBD1. V shed 5 bases and J 8 bases; nucleotides not matched to a gene: 13. This CDR3 has 15 residues. Germline V gene data show CDR1 as MNHEY and CDR2 as SVGAGI. The CDR3 spells CASSLGTGKRGGYTF. The DNA of the CDR3 is TGTGCCAGCAGTCTCGGGACAGGCAAACGTGGGGGCTACACCTTC.

The CDR3 spells CASSLGTGVHGYTF. CDR3 DNA: TGTGCCAGCAGTCTAGGGACAGGGGTCCATGGCTACACCTTC. The V call is TRBV28, the J call TRBJ1-2; 10 positions agree with TRBD1. From germline, CDR1 is MDHEN and CDR2 SYDVKM. The CDR3 runs to 14 residues. Trimming removed 5 bases from V and 6 bases from J; junction bases left unmatched: 6.

The V gene is TRBV4-1, the J gene TRBJ2-7; no firm D call. Trimming pared 1 base from V and 2 bases from J, leaving 6 bases between. Germline values: CDR1 MGHRA, CDR2 YSYEKL. The CDR3 loop spans 13 amino acids. The CDR3 DNA is TGCGCCAGCAGCCAAGTGCAGGCCTACGAGCAGTACTTC. Amino acid sequence: CASSQVQAYEQYF.